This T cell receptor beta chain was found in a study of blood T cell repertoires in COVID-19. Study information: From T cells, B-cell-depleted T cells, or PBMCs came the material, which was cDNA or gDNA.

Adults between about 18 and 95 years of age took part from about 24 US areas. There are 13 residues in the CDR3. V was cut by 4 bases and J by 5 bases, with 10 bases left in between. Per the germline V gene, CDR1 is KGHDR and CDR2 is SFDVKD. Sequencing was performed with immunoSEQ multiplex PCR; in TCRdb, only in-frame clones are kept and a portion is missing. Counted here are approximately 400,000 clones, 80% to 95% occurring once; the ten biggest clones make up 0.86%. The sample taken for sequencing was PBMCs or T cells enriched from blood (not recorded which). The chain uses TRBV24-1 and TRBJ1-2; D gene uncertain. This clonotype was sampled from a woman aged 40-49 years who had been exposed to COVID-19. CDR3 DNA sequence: TGTGCCACCAGTGACCGCAAGAGTTATGGCTACACCTTC. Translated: CATSDRKSYGYTF.